Listed below are T cell receptor beta chains from one sample, sequenced in a study of blood T cell repertoires in COVID-19. The repertoire was sequenced with immunoSEQ multiplex PCR; TCRdb's copy has only in-frame clones and lacks some. The sample records hundreds of thousands of clones, roughly 90% being singletons. The sequencing input was peripheral blood. These receptors all come from a woman in her 30s with COVID-19, enrolled during active disease. CDR3s include the opening cysteine and the closing phenylalanine or tryptophan. The D gene is left open where the match is weak. Clone sizes are given selectively: once, few, many, or a class where the clone is expanded.

J gene	V gene	clone size	D gene	CDR3 protein	CDR3 DNA
TRBJ1-5	TRBV7-3	NA	TRBD1	CASSLGRGKNQPQHF	TGTGCCAGCAGCTTAGGCAGGGGGAAAAATCAGCCCCAGCATTTT
TRBJ1-1	TRBV9	NA	TRBD1	CASSEISGTGGEAFF	TGTGCCAGCAGCGAGATCTCCGGGACAGGGGGTGAAGCTTTCTTT
TRBJ1-1	TRBV15	NA	NA	CATGAGVNTEAFF	TGTGCCACCGGGGCGGGGGTGAACACTGAAGCTTTCTTT
TRBJ2-3	TRBV18	NA	TRBD2	CASSPSSGSTDTQYF	TGTGCCAGCTCACCATCTAGCGGGAGTACAGATACGCAGTATTTT
TRBJ2-7	TRBV6-1	NA	NA	CASSEAGLDYEQYF	TGTGCCAGCAGTGAAGCGGGACTGGACTACGAGCAGTACTTC
TRBJ2-7	TRBV12-3/TRBV12-4	NA	NA	CASSQGSNEQYF	TGTGCCAGCAGCCAGGGTTCCAACGAGCAGTACTTC
TRBJ1-5	TRBV6-5	NA	NA	CASSYSPGGNQPQHF	TGTGCCAGCAGTTACTCGCCAGGGGGCAATCAGCCCCAGCATTTT
TRBJ1-5	TRBV2	NA	NA	CASSIEGEQPQHF	TGTGCCAGCAGCATCGAGGGGGAGCAGCCCCAGCATTTT
TRBJ2-1	TRBV15	NA	NA	CATSPFETYNEQFF	TGTGCCACCAGCCCGTTCGAGACCTACAATGAGCAGTTCTTC
TRBJ2-7	TRBV10-1	NA	TRBD2	CASSSGTSASYEQYF	TGCGCCAGCAGCTCCGGGACTAGCGCATCCTACGAGCAGTACTTC
TRBJ1-1	TRBV2	NA	TRBD1	CASSATVPGQGRGTEAFF	TGTGCCAGCAGCGCTACCGTCCCGGGACAGGGTCGAGGCACTGAAGCTTTCTTT
TRBJ2-5	TRBV4-1	NA	TRBD2	CASSPPTSGLKAQYF	TGCGCCAGCAGCCCCCCGACTAGCGGCCTGAAGGCCCAGTACTTC
TRBJ2-5	TRBV28	NA	NA	CASSSTGFGTQYF	TGTGCCAGCAGTTCTACAGGGTTCGGGACCCAGTACTTC
TRBJ2-4	TRBV30	NA	TRBD1	CAWSVGGQRYF	TGTGCCTGGAGTGTTGGGGGACAGAGGTACTTC
TRBJ2-7	TRBV15	NA	TRBD2	CATSRGGLADKAYEQYF	TGTGCCACCAGCAGGGGCGGACTAGCGGATAAAGCCTACGAGCAGTACTTC
TRBJ2-1	TRBV2	NA	TRBD2	CASRRGSPNEQFF	TGTGCCAGCAGGCGCGGGAGTCCAAATGAGCAGTTCTTC
TRBJ1-2	TRBV18	NA	NA	CASSPSTSNYGYTF	TGTGCCAGCTCACCCTCGACAAGCAACTATGGCTACACCTTC
TRBJ2-7	TRBV24-1	once	NA	CATSDPFAGGTYEQYF	TGTGCCACCAGTGATCCCTTCGCAGGCGGGACCTACGAGCAGTACTTC
TRBJ2-7	TRBV5-5	NA	TRBD2	CASSPEAAGRVNEQYF	TGTGCCAGCAGCCCGGAGGCGGCAGGGAGGGTTAACGAGCAGTACTTC
TRBJ2-7	TRBV6-2/TRBV6-3	NA	NA	CASSRTDEQYF	TGTGCCAGCAGTCGGACAGACGAGCAGTACTTC
TRBJ2-1	TRBV19	NA	NA	CASSIRGDEQFF	TGTGCCAGTAGTATTAGGGGCGATGAGCAGTTCTTC
TRBJ2-1	TRBV3-1/TRBV3-2	NA	TRBD1	CASSFRDRGDEQFF	TGTGCCAGCAGTTTCCGGGACAGGGGCGATGAGCAGTTCTTC
TRBJ2-3	TRBV7-8	NA	TRBD2	CASSLLTTSETTDTQYF	TGTGCCAGCAGCCTCCTAACCACTAGCGAGACCACAGATACGCAGTATTTT
TRBJ2-1	TRBV9	once	TRBD2	CASSGGPTSGPYNEQFF	TGTGCCAGCAGCGGTGGGCCTACTAGCGGTCCCTACAATGAGCAGTTCTTC
TRBJ2-5	TRBV10-3	NA	NA	CAISASQETQYF	TGTGCCATCAGTGCTAGTCAAGAGACCCAGTACTTC
TRBJ2-1	TRBV7-9	NA	NA	CASSFTPTEQFF	TGTGCCAGCAGCTTCACCCCTACTGAGCAGTTCTTC
TRBJ2-3	TRBV7-3	NA	TRBD2	CASSSGLAGADTQYF	TGTGCCAGCAGCTCTGGACTAGCGGGAGCAGATACGCAGTATTTT
TRBJ2-1	TRBV3-1/TRBV3-2	NA	TRBD2	CASSPLAGPISYNEQFF	TGTGCCAGCAGCCCCCTAGCGGGCCCCATCTCCTACAATGAGCAGTTCTTC
TRBJ2-7	TRBV21-1	NA	NA	CASSKEAVAAIYEQYF	TGTGCCAGCAGCAAAGAAGCGGTAGCGGCAATATACGAGCAGTACTTC
TRBJ2-7	TRBV11-2	NA	TRBD2	CASSLEPGLGSYEQYF	TGTGCCAGCAGCTTAGAACCGGGACTAGGCTCCTACGAGCAGTACTTC
TRBJ2-3	TRBV7-8	NA	TRBD1	CASSLSTGGAGDTQYF	TGTGCCAGCAGCTTAAGTACAGGGGGCGCAGGGGATACGCAGTATTTT
TRBJ1-5	TRBV11-1	NA	NA	CASSLQGPNQPQHF	TGTGCCAGCAGCTTACAGGGGCCCAATCAGCCCCAGCATTTT
TRBJ2-3	TRBV25-1	NA	TRBD2	CASSGKSGRSTDTQYF	TGTGCCAGCAGTGGGAAAAGCGGGAGGAGCACAGATACGCAGTATTTT
TRBJ1-5	TRBV2	NA	TRBD1	CASSLDRGGQPQHF	TGTGCCAGCAGTCTTGACAGGGGAGGTCAGCCCCAGCATTTT
TRBJ2-2	TRBV4-1	NA	TRBD1	CASSQEGTGGSNTGELFF	TGCGCCAGCAGCCAAGAGGGGACAGGGGGCTCAAACACCGGGGAGCTGTTTTTT
TRBJ2-3	TRBV11-2	NA	NA	CASSLVTGLADTQYF	TGTGCCAGCAGCTTAGTCACAGGCTTGGCAGATACGCAGTATTTT
TRBJ1-2	TRBV9	NA	NA	CASSAGGRNYGYTF	TGTGCCAGCAGCGCCGGGGGACGGAACTATGGCTACACCTTC
TRBJ2-1	TRBV28	NA	TRBD2	CAIATSGRHNEQFF	TGTGCCATCGCGACTAGCGGGAGACACAATGAGCAGTTCTTC
TRBJ1-1	TRBV19	few	TRBD1	CASSPGGQGNTEAFF	TGTGCCAGTAGTCCGGGGGGACAGGGGAACACTGAAGCTTTCTTT
TRBJ1-5	TRBV6-4	NA	NA	CASSAEQGGNQPQHF	TGTGCCAGCAGTGCCGAACAGGGCGGGAATCAGCCCCAGCATTTT
TRBJ2-3	TRBV15	NA	TRBD1	CATSRDRGRGWRTDTQYF	TGTGCCACCAGCAGAGATCGTGGCAGGGGGTGGAGAACAGATACGCAGTATTTT
TRBJ2-1	TRBV6-5	few	NA	CASTFGGDYNEQFF	TGTGCCAGTACCTTCGGGGGAGACTACAATGAGCAGTTCTTC
TRBJ2-3	TRBV4-1	NA	NA	CASSQDVALRTDTQYF	TGCGCCAGCAGCCAAGATGTGGCCCTGCGGACAGATACGCAGTATTTT